The rows below give T cell receptor beta chains drawn from one sample of a study of early T cells in non-severe SARS-CoV-2 infection. TCRdb ran MiXCR on the 5' RACE reads and lists one entry per CDR3 protein. The table lists tens of thousands of distinct CDR3 sequences, 10% to 15% of them singletons. The source material was whole blood. The receptors originated from an adult who was a healthcare worker with PCR-confirmed SARS-CoV-2 infection or an uninfected control (not recorded which). Both conserved end residues are trimmed from each CDR3. The D gene is left open where the match is weak.

cdr3_length | j_call | d_call | v_call | cdr3_aa
13 | TRBJ2-3 | TRBD1 | TRBV11-2 | ASSQTGVGTDTQY
14 | TRBJ1-5 | . | TRBV5-3 | ARSLKRWQPNQPQH
11 | TRBJ1-1 | . | TRBV6-6 | ASSFELTSEAF
12 | TRBJ1-4 | . | TRBV12-3/TRBV12-4 | ASSLLGSGEKLF
12 | TRBJ1-5 | TRBD1 | TRBV6-5 | ASSDTGEGQPQH
13 | TRBJ2-3 | TRBD1 | TRBV5-4 | ASSGGTGRTDTQY
13 | TRBJ1-6 | . | TRBV5-1 | ASSLVGAKDSPLH
11 | TRBJ2-7 | . | TRBV6-5 | ASSPHSSYEQY
14 | TRBJ1-3 | TRBD1 | TRBV6-5 | ASSLGQANSGNTIY
12 | TRBJ1-2 | . | TRBV5-4 | ASSLGQRTYGYT
12 | TRBJ1-6 | . | TRBV6-5 | ASSTRGVLSPLH
13 | TRBJ2-3 | . | TRBV5-4 | ASSFGGPSTDTQY
14 | TRBJ2-5 | . | TRBV11-2 | ASSLVNSGGVETQY
13 | TRBJ1-5 | TRBD1 | TRBV7-8 | ASSQGTVSNQPQH
13 | TRBJ2-1 | TRBD1 | TRBV6-2/TRBV6-3 | ASSYAGQGQNEQF
9 | TRBJ2-3 | . | TRBV11-1 | ASWGGDTQY
12 | TRBJ2-5 | TRBD2 | TRBV10-3 | AISDPGGGETQY
9 | TRBJ1-1 | . | TRBV29-1 | SVEAALEAF
13 | TRBJ2-1 | . | TRBV27 | ASRSGTYSYNEQF
11 | TRBJ2-7 | . | TRBV28 | ASGGAPRYEQY
11 | TRBJ1-5 | . | TRBV19 | ASSKLTGQPQH
13 | TRBJ2-3 | . | TRBV7-9 | ASSSTGGSTDTQY
11 | TRBJ1-2 | . | TRBV20-1 | SARARANYGYT
12 | TRBJ2-1 | . | TRBV2 | ASSGGPEYNEQF
14 | TRBJ2-3 | . | TRBV7-9 | ASDDPGHSFTDTQY
10 | TRBJ2-7 | . | TRBV10-3 | AISPGLYEQY
12 | TRBJ2-3 | TRBD2 | TRBV19 | ASSLAGPTDTQY
15 | TRBJ1-6 | TRBD1 | TRBV6-5 | ASSRQGKASSNSPLH
8 | TRBJ2-6 | . | TRBV25-1 | ASGENVLT
12 | TRBJ1-1 | . | TRBV10-1 | ASSDSRRRTEAF
11 | TRBJ1-2 | . | TRBV30 | AWSPRTVSGYT
13 | TRBJ1-6 | . | TRBV7-9 | ASSQKVVGTSPLH
12 | TRBJ1-1 | . | TRBV9 | ASSPTSRPAEAF
14 | TRBJ2-3 | TRBD1 | TRBV18 | ASSPLRTGSTDTQY
14 | TRBJ2-3 | TRBD1 | TRBV11-2 | ASSYPDRGRLDTQY
14 | TRBJ2-5 | . | TRBV25-1 | ASSGHLAPDQETQY
11 | TRBJ2-6 | . | TRBV29-1 | SVTRSGANVLT
12 | TRBJ2-7 | TRBD1 | TRBV6-5 | ASSNRGTRYEQY
11 | TRBJ2-3 | TRBD1 | TRBV29-1 | SVRTGITDTQY
11 | TRBJ2-5 | . | TRBV5-1 | ASSLVGAETQY
12 | TRBJ1-2 | . | TRBV12-3/TRBV12-4 | ASSLSGQNYGYT
19 | TRBJ2-1 | . | TRBV11-2 | ASSLDPFLSTTGQGYNEQF
11 | TRBJ2-1 | . | TRBV9 | ASSPRRVNEQF
11 | TRBJ1-2 | . | TRBV6-5 | ASSYRQGYGYT
13 | TRBJ2-1 | . | TRBV21-1 | AIPWAGPTYNEQF
12 | TRBJ1-1 | . | TRBV12-3/TRBV12-4 | ASSSVGGNTEAF
12 | TRBJ1-1 | . | TRBV12-3/TRBV12-4 | ASSFQGRDTEAF
13 | TRBJ1-1 | . | TRBV7-6 | ASSLKGSSWTEAF
13 | TRBJ2-1 | . | TRBV7-9 | ASSLTLAIRDEQF
10 | TRBJ2-7 | . | TRBV7-2 | ASSATPYEQY
10 | TRBJ1-1 | . | TRBV5-4 | ASSLDGLEAF
14 | TRBJ2-3 | TRBD2 | TRBV6-4 | ASSKTSGGAADTQY
14 | TRBJ2-7 | TRBD2 | TRBV3-1 | ASSQQGTSGGTEQY
9 | TRBJ2-2 | . | TRBV6-2/TRBV6-3 | ASTNPGELF
14 | TRBJ1-6 | TRBD1 | TRBV27 | ASSLSVQGRYSPLH
14 | TRBJ2-3 | . | TRBV20-1 | SASSLSGPSTDTQY
11 | TRBJ2-3 | TRBD2 | TRBV29-1 | SVVRGGTDTQY